This T cell receptor beta chain was obtained from a study of T cells in Graves' hyperthyroidism and ophthalmopathy (dated by TCRdb to between 2018 and 2021). General notes on the study: Peripheral blood was sampled at the time of initial diagnosis, prior to any treatment. TCR V-J signatures able to tell the groups apart were searched for in a discovery cohort of 90 to 100 patients, of whom more than 40 had Graves' ophthalmopathy and some 60 had stable Graves' hyperthyroidism. Whether ophthalmopathy could be predicted prospectively was tested in an independent validation cohort made up of about 20 hyperthyroidism patients plus 17 patients who later progressed to ophthalmopathy. The 95 to 100 discovery patients were randomly split 7:3 into training and test sets. In several Graves' hyperthyroidism patients, the study also compared T-cell repertoires from thyroid tissue with T-cell repertoires from blood. Once sampling was done, hyperthyroidism patients were given methimazole at a starting dose of 30 mg daily, whereas ophthalmopathy patients were given high-dose intravenous methylprednisolone. The paper describes TCR Vbeta CDR3 sequencing of around 130 peripheral blood samples, made up of some 42 ophthalmopathy patients, approximately 76 hyperthyroidism patients and some 17 progressor patients.

Via the germline V gene, CDR1 is SGHVS and CDR2 FQNEAQ. The CDR3 starts with the cysteine, ends with the phenylalanine, and has 15 residues. The sequence is cut down to CDR3 DNA, 45 bases in frame from base 1. V is pared back by 2 bases and J by 2 bases, with 11 bases lying between the germline termini. The paper as a whole reports these results and caveats: No statistical method was used to set the sample size in advance, and investigators knew the group allocation. Blood samples also contained most of the expanded thyroid clonotypes (frequency above 0.001), which suggests that blood repertoires may reflect thyroid immune responses. In validation, progression to ophthalmopathy was predicted by the model with approximately 67% sensitivity and under 85% specificity, a median of around 6.5 months before onset. Ophthalmopathy was separated from stable hyperthyroidism by a 13 V-J signature model, with about 88% sensitivity and 81% to 82% specificity obtained in cross-validation and 80%/75% obtained in testing.

The TCR beta CDR3 regions were amplified from the RNA transcripts. The TCR CDR3 was subjected to a first round of RT-PCR using the HTBI primer set and the Qiagen OneStep RT-PCR kit. Libraries were constructed in a second round of multiplex PCR, after which size selection and purification were performed. The libraries were sequenced on an Illumina HiSeq2000 using paired-end 100 bp reads. The paper's processing steps were these. SOAPnuke was used to process the raw data, with reads discarded if the reads contained adapters or uncalled bases, had a mean Phred below 15, or lacked an exact constant-primer or identifier match. COPE v1.2.5 was used to merge high-quality paired reads, and clonotypes were defined as unique nucleotide sequences. MiTCR v1.1 was used to align clonotypes to the IMGT TRBV, TRBD and TRBJ reference segments. Analysis was restricted to V-J combinations with a frequency above 0.0001, which covered over 98% of repertoires. A TCS score was defined as the ratio of F50 (clonal expansion) to E x V (chaos), with BLOSUM62-based TCRdist applied between CDR3 peptides within each V-J. Welch's t-statistics and random forest reduced roughly 540 V-J features to about 13, which were used in a naive Bayes classifier (R e1071). Starting from the raw public reads, TCRdb applied fastp trimming at Q25, assembled clones with MiXCR and retained in-frame beta chains. One record per CDR3 amino acid sequence lists the most common genes and DNA. The V and J calls and clone size are TCRdb's, not the authors'. The sample table shows a few hundred thousand distinct CDR3 sequences, and around 13% are seen once. In total, the top ten clones hold around 32% of the sample.

The table lists this clonotype with a few counts. The antigen it binds to is not known. One base away there is no much larger clone; base qualities are not given. Moderately to severely active disease, a Clinical Activity Score of at least 3, a NOSPECS grade of at least 4, and a duration under 3 months were present in ophthalmopathy patients. The study excluded patients with uncontrolled infections, other autoimmune diseases, pregnancy or lactation. Clinical symptoms, serum thyroxine and TRAb, thyroid ultrasound, and orbital computed tomography formed the basis for the diagnoses. PBMCs were separated from approximately 10 ml of fresh peripheral blood using Ficoll-Paque density gradient centrifugation. Total RNA was extracted using Trizol reagent, and RNA quality was assessed on an Agilent 2100 Bioanalyzer.

The source of this sequence is a middle-aged woman with Graves' ophthalmopathy. The chain couples TRBV7-8 to TRBJ2-3, with a tentative D gene TRBD2 over 6 matching bases. Sequencing was done on a sample of blood. The CDR3 region: CASSLYERVTDTQYF. The DNA is as follows: TGTGCCAGCAGCTTATACGAGCGGGTCACAGATACGCAGTATTTT.